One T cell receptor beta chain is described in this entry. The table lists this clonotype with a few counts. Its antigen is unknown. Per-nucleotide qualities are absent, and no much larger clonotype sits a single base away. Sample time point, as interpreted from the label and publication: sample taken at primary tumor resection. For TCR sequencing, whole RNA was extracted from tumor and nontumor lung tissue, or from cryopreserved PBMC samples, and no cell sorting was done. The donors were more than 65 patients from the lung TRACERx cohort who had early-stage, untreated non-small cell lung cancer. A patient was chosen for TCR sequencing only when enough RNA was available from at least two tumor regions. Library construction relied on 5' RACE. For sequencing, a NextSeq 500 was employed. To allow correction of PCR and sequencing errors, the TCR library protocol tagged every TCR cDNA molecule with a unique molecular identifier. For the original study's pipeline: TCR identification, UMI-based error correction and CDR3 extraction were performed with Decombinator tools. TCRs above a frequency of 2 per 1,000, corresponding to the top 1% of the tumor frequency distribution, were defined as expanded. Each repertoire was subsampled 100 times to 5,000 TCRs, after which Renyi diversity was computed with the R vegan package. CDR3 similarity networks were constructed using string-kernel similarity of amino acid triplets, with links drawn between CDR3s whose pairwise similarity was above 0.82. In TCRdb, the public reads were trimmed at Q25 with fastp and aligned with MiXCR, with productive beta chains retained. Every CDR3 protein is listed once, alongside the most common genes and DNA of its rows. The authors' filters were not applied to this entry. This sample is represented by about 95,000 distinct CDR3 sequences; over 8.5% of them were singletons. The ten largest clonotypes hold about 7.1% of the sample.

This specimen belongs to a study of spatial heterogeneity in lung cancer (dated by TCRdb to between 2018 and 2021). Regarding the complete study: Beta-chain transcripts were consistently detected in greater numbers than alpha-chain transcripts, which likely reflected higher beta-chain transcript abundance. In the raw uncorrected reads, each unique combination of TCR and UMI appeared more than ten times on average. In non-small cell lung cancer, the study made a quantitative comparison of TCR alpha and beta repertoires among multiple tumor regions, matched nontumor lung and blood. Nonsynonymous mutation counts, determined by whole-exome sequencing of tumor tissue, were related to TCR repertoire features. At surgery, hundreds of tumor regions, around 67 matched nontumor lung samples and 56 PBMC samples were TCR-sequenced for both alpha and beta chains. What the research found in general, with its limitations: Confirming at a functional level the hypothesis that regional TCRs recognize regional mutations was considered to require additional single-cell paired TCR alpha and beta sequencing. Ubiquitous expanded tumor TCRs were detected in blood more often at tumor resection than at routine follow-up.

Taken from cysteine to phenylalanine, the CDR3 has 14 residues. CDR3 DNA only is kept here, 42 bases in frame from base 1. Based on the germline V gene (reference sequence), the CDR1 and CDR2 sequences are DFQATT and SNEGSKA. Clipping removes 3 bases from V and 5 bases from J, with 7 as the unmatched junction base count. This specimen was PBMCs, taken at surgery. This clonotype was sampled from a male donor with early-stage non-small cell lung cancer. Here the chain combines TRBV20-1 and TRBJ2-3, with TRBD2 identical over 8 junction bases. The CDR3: CSASGRAGIDTQYF. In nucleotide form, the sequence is TGCAGTGCTAGCGGGAGGGCCGGGATAGATACGCAGTATTTT.